The 30 T cell receptor beta chains below all came from one sample that was sequenced in a study of shared clonotypes between healthy human individuals. Sequencing was performed with immunoSEQ multiplex PCR; in TCRdb, only in-frame clones are kept and a portion is missing. The data show roughly 810,000 clones, roughly 96% seen once. Terminally differentiated effector memory CD45RA+ cells were excluded by CCR7 positive selection of CD45RO-negative cells. The sequencing input was naive CD8+ T cells sorted from blood. Every receptor here comes from a man between 25 and 39 years old in good health.

The V call is TRBV29-1, the J call TRBJ2-3; D is ambiguous. Germline CDR1 and CDR2: SQVTM and ANQGSEA. Trimming took 7 bases from V and 4 from J, leaving 12 bases between them. This CDR3 is built from 12 residues. The CDR3 coding sequence is TGCAGCGCCCAAGCGTCTGCAGATACGCAGTATTTT. It codes for CSAQASADTQYF.

This chain uses TRBV4-3 with TRBJ2-7; 7 bases agree with TRBD1. The CDR3 runs 16 residues. V lost 0 bases to trimming and J lost 1 base; unmatched junction nucleotides: 6. Germline lookup yields CDR1 LGHNA and CDR2 YSLEER. The CDR3 here is CASSQDRGQPSYEQYF. CDR3 coding DNA: TGCGCCAGCAGCCAAGATAGGGGACAGCCTTCCTACGAGCAGTACTTC.

J is TRBJ2-1 and V is TRBV19, with no clear D. CDR3 length: 15 residues. Germline CDR1 is LNHDA and CDR2 is SQIVND (reference sequence). V gave up 8 bases and J gave up 0 bases, with 14 bases separating them. The CDR3 spells CASSRSGSSYNEQFF. Here the CDR3 DNA reads TGTGCCAGTTCTCGATCCGGTAGCTCCTACAATGAGCAGTTCTTC. The entire variable domain, with the rest obtained from reference TRBV19 and TRBJ2-1, is as follows: DGGITQSPKYLFRKEGQNVTLSCEQNLNHDAMYWYRQDPGQGLRLIYYSQIVNDFQKGDIAEGYSVSREKKESFPLTVTSAQKNPTAFYLCASSRSGSSYNEQFFGPGTRLTVL.

CDR3 region: CSGRRERDTQYF. In nucleotides, the CDR3 is TGCAGCGGCCGCAGGGAAAGAGATACGCAGTATTTT. This chain joins TRBV29-1 and TRBJ2-3, with a weak D call TRBD1 (5 bases). V gave up 7 bases and J gave up 5 bases, with 13 bases separating them. The CDR3 covers 12 residues. The germline CDR1 and CDR2 sequences are SQVTM and ANQGSEA.

The genes are TRBV7-9 and TRBJ1-1; D is unclear. V lost 7 bases and J 4 bases, leaving 13 bases between the germline ends. The germline CDR1 and CDR2 sequences are SEHNR and FQNEAQ (reference sequence). CDR3 length: 13 residues. This chain's CDR3 is CASIPSTSTEAFF. CDR3 DNA sequence: TGTGCCAGCATCCCCTCGACCAGCACTGAAGCTTTCTTT.

This chain connects TRBV9 to TRBJ1-1; no clear D. This CDR3 comprises 13 residues. The germline V and J ends were trimmed by 0 bases and 10 bases, with 13 bases remaining between them. Germline assignment: CDR1 SGDLS and CDR2 YYNGEE. CDR3 sequence reads: CASSVEEGEAAFF. The CDR3 nucleotides are TGTGCCAGCAGCGTAGAGGAGGGTGAGGCAGCTTTCTTT.

This clone was observed a few times. The rearrangement links TRBV5-4 to TRBJ2-7; 8 nucleotides align to TRBD1. CDR1 and CDR2 (germline): SGHNT, YYREEE (reference sequence). V gave up 4 bases and J gave up 2 bases; unmatched junction bases: 5. This CDR3 is 14 amino acids long. The CDR3 DNA reads TGTGCCAGCAGCGCCGCGGACAGGGCCTACGAGCAGTACTTC. Protein: CASSAADRAYEQYF.

This clone showed up just once. The chain employs TRBV18 and TRBJ2-7, with 7 bases identical to TRBD1. From germline, CDR1 is KGHSH and CDR2 LQKENI. The CDR3 has 14 amino acids. The J segment lost 3 bases and the V segment lost 6 bases, leaving 8 bases of the junction unmatched. CDR3 loop: CASSGQALHYEQYF. CDR3 nucleotide sequence: TGTGCCAGCTCCGGACAGGCACTTCACTACGAGCAGTACTTC.

This chain uses TRBV19 with TRBJ1-1, with D hard to call. Germline CDR1 reads LNHDA; CDR2 reads SQIVND (reference sequence). The CDR3 is made up of 17 amino acids. With 3 bases removed from V and 0 bases from J, the gap between germline ends came to 17 bases. CDR3 amino acids: CASSISSRTFMNTEAFF. CDR3 DNA sequence: TGTGCCAGTAGTATTAGTTCCCGGACGTTCATGAACACTGAAGCTTTCTTT.

The CDR3 region is CASSFGFTGELFF. The CDR3, as DNA: TGTGCCAGCAGCTTCGGCTTCACCGGGGAGCTGTTTTTT. The chain is built from TRBV11-2 and TRBJ2-2; D call uncertain. The germline gives CDR1 SGHAT, CDR2 FQNNGV. The CDR3 spans 13 residues. V lost 3 bases and J 4 bases, leaving 6 bases between the germline ends.

This chain uses TRBV2 with TRBJ2-5; 9 bases fit TRBD2. This CDR3 has 18 residues. J lost 5 bases, V lost 4 bases, and 17 bases had no gene match. The germline gives CDR1 SNHLY, CDR2 FYNNEI. The CDR3 region has the DNA TGTGCCAGCAGTGCGGGATGGACTAGCGCAACCTTGGGGGAGACCCAGTACTTC. This codes for CASSAGWTSATLGETQYF. The full variable domain, its missing parts supplied by reference TRBV2 and TRBJ2-5, is EPEVTQTPSHQVTQMGQEVILRCVPISNHLYFYWYRQILGQKVEFLVSFYNNEISEKSEIFDDQFSVERPDGSNFTLKIRSTKLEDSAMYFCASSAGWTSATLGETQYFGPGTRLLVL.

The chain recombines TRBV27 with TRBJ1-1; D is unresolved. Trimming left V 6 bases short and J 2 bases short, with 13 bases between. CDR1 and CDR2 (germline): MNHEY, SMNVEV (reference sequence). CDR3 length equals 14 residues. CDR3 region: CASSLVGPNTEAFF. In DNA form, the CDR3 reads TGTGCCAGCAGCCTTGTAGGCCCAAACACTGAAGCTTTCTTT.

The CDR3 nucleotides read TGTGCCAGCGCTTCGGGACTAGCGGGGCCAGCTAGCACAGATACGCAGTATTTT. Protein product: CASASGLAGPASTDTQYF. V is TRBV27 and J is TRBJ2-3, with 13 positions matching TRBD2. The CDR3 contains 18 residues. The germline V gene encodes CDR1 MNHEY and CDR2 SMNVEV (reference sequence). Germline trimming cut 8 bases from V and 0 bases from J; bases unmatched to any gene: 11.

The J gene is TRBJ2-5, the V gene TRBV4-1; D call uncertain. The germline V gene has CDR1 MGHRA and CDR2 YSYEKL. The CDR3 is 12 amino acids. The V end lost 5 bases, the J end lost 7 bases, and 11 bases lay between the germline ends. As DNA, the CDR3 is TGCGCCAGCAGCTCTCGGTCCGGGACCCAGTACTTC. This encodes CASSSRSGTQYF.

The rearrangement uses TRBV27 and TRBJ2-2; D may correspond to TRBD1 or TRBD2 (6 bases each). Trimming took off 2 bases at V and 4 bases at J, with 14 bases between the two ends. CDR1 is MNHEY and CDR2 is SMNVEV in the germline V gene (reference sequence). The CDR3 runs 16 residues. For the CDR3, the DNA is TGTGCCAGCAGTTTAAAGGGGGGTCGAAGCACCGGGGAGCTGTTTTTT. It translates to CASSLKGGRSTGELFF.

The gene calls are TRBV18 and TRBJ2-3, with D unclear. Germline CDR1 and CDR2: KGHSH and LQKENI. The CDR3 length is 15 residues. The V end lost 0 bases, the J end lost 4 bases, and 11 bases lay between the germline ends. The CDR3 DNA reads as TGTGCCAGCTCACCACCTTACCGCTCGCCAGATACGCAGTATTTT. Its translation: CASSPPYRSPDTQYF.

This chain joins TRBV11-2 and TRBJ2-1; 8 nucleotides align to TRBD2. Germline trimming cut 4 bases from V and 5 bases from J; bases unmatched to any gene: 10. The germline V gene has CDR1 SGHAT and CDR2 FQNNGV. The CDR3 totals 16 residues. The CDR3 DNA reads TGTGCCAGCAGCTCCCCGGGAGCGGGAGATAACAATGAGCAGTTCTTC. This translates into CASSSPGAGDNNEQFF. The complete variable domain, with remaining parts taken from reference TRBV11-2 and TRBJ2-1, reads EAGVAQSPRYKIIEKRQSVAFWCNPISGHATLYWYQQILGQGPKLLIQFQNNGVVDDSQLPKDRFSAERLKGVDSTLKIQPAKLEDSAVYLCASSSPGAGDNNEQFFGPGTRLTVL.

V gene TRBV19 combines with J gene TRBJ1-1; D is unclear. CDR3 length equals 13 residues. V was cut by 3 bases and J by 1 base, with 6 bases left in between. Germline CDR1 and CDR2: LNHDA and SQIVND (reference sequence). The CDR3 region is CASSMNKNTEAFF. CDR3 bases: TGTGCCAGTAGTATGAACAAGAACACTGAAGCTTTCTTT.

The gene calls are TRBV10-1 and TRBJ2-7, with D tentatively TRBD2 (5 bases). V was clipped by 7 bases and J by 6 bases, with 28 bases between them. The CDR3 covers 17 residues. The V gene's germline CDR1 is WNHNN and CDR2 SYGVQD (reference sequence). The CDR3 region has the DNA TGCGCCAGCAATGGGGTTGTTACATCGGGATACATTCGCGAGCAGTACTTC. It encodes CASNGVVTSGYIREQYF.

This chain uses TRBV7-9 with TRBJ2-2; D not resolved. The CDR3 loop spans 14 amino acids. Trimming took 2 bases from V and 2 from J, leaving 6 bases between them. Germline V gene lookup returns CDR1 SEHNR and CDR2 FQNEAQ (reference sequence). The CDR3 coding sequence is TGTGCCAGCAGCTTAAGCGTAAACACCGGGGAGCTGTTTTTT. This gives the protein CASSLSVNTGELFF. The full variable domain, in which reference TRBV7-9 and TRBJ2-2 provide the parts outside the CDR3, is DTGVSQNPRHKITKRGQNVTFRCDPISEHNRLYWYRQTLGQGPEFLTYFQNEAQLEKSRLLSDRFSAERPKGSFSTLEIQRTEQGDSAMYLCASSLSVNTGELFFGEGSRLTVL.

This sequence joins TRBV21-1 and TRBJ2-4; the table assigns TRBD1, which was not confirmed against the DNA. TRBV21-1 constitutes a pseudogene. CDR3 length equals 16 residues. CDR3 nucleotides: TGTGCCAGCAGCACTCCGACAGGGGACGCCAAAAACATTCAGTACTTC. Its translation is CASSTPTGDAKNIQYF.

The chain joins TRBV14 to TRBJ1-1; TRBD1 might be the D (6 bases). V lost 4 bases, J lost 1 base, and 19 bases lay in between. Germline-derived CDR1 and CDR2 are SGHDN and FVKESK. The CDR3 sequence is 17 residues long. CDR3 bases: TGTGCCAGCAGCCCACTGGACAGCTTAACATCGAACACTGAAGCTTTCTTT. Amino acid sequence: CASSPLDSLTSNTEAFF.

This rearrangement joins TRBV11-2 to TRBJ2-1, with D possibly being TRBD2 (6 bases). CDR1 SGHAT and CDR2 FQNNGV come from the germline V gene. The CDR3 has 15 residues. Trimming left V 4 bases short and J 0 bases short, with 10 bases between. CDR3 residues: CASSSLASSYNEQFF. The CDR3 DNA reads as TGTGCCAGCAGCTCCCTAGCGAGCTCCTACAATGAGCAGTTCTTC.

This clone was observed a single time. The chain is built from TRBV4-1 and TRBJ2-5; TRBD2 matches at 14 bases. With 4 bases clipped from V and 0 bases from J, the junction kept 4 bases outside the gene matches. The V gene's germline CDR1 is MGHRA and CDR2 YSYEKL. CDR3 length equals 17 residues. The CDR3 region is CASSPGTSGRYQETQYF. DNA for the CDR3: TGCGCCAGCAGCCCGGGGACTAGCGGGAGATACCAAGAGACCCAGTACTTC.

The chain links TRBV9 to TRBJ2-3; the match to TRBD2 covers 12 bases. CDR3 size: 13 residues. Germline CDR1 reads SGDLS; CDR2 reads YYNGEE. With V trimmed by 5 bases and J by 9 bases, 4 bases remained unmatched. The DNA of the CDR3 is TGTGCCAGCAGTCAGGGGACTAGCGGGACGCAGTATTTT. Translated, it gives CASSQGTSGTQYF.

This sequence joins TRBV16 and TRBJ2-7; no firm D call. The V gene's germline CDR1 is KGHSY and CDR2 FQNENV. V gave up 5 bases and J gave up 2 bases, with 10 bases separating them. The CDR3 has 13 residues. CDR3 amino acids: CASSDGSPYEQYF. The CDR3 DNA follows: TGTGCCAGCAGCGATGGGTCACCCTACGAGCAGTACTTC.

Concerning this clone: Other nucleotide sequences in the sample specify the same CDR3. The chain combines TRBV29-1 with TRBJ2-2; TRBD2 agrees at 9 bases. CDR1 is SQVTM, CDR2 ANQGSEA, per germline. The CDR3 length is 13 residues. The V segment lost 7 bases and the J segment 1 base; nucleotides outside the gene matches: 1. CDR3 coding DNA: TGCAGCGCTAGCGGGATGAACACCGGGGAGCTGTTTTTT. Translated, it gives CSASGMNTGELFF.

This clone has just one count. The chain recombines TRBV21-1 with TRBJ2-7; TRBD1 is the table's D call, not checked against the DNA. TRBV21-1 is recorded as a pseudogene. This CDR3 has 10 residues. The CDR3 spells CASPSYEQYF. The DNA for the CDR3 is TGTGCCAGCCCCAGCTACGAGCAGTACTTC.

V and J are TRBV27 and TRBJ2-5; D might be TRBD2 (7 bases). Trimming took 8 bases from V and 1 from J, leaving 17 bases between them. The length of the CDR3 is 15 residues. CDR1 is MNHEY, CDR2 SMNVEV, per germline (reference sequence). Here the CDR3 DNA reads TGTGCCAGCGGATTGGGGGGGGCCCTCCAAGAGACCCAGTACTTC. It yields the protein CASGLGGALQETQYF.

The rearrangement links TRBV19 to TRBJ1-1; TRBD1 agrees at 7 bases. Germline-derived CDR1 and CDR2 are LNHDA and SQIVND (reference sequence). Germline trimming cut 9 bases from V and 3 bases from J; bases unmatched to any gene: 7. The CDR3 has 13 amino acids. CDR3 nucleotide sequence: TGTGCCAGCAACATAGACAGGGACACTGAAGCTTTCTTT. Its translation: CASNIDRDTEAFF.